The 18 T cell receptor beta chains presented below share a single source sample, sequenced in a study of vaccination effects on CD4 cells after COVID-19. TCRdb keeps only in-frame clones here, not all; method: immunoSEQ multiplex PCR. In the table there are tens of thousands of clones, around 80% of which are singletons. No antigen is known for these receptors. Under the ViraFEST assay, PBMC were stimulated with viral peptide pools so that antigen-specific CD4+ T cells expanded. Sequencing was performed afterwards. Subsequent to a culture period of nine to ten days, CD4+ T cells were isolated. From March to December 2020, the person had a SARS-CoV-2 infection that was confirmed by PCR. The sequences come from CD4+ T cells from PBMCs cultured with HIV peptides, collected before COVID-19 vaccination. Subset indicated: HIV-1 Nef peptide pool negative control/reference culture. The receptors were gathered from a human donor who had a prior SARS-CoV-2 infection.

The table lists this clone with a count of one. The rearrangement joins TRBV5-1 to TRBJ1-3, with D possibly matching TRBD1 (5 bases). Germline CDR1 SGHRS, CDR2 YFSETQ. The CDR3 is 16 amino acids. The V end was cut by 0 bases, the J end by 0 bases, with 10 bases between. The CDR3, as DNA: TGCGCCAGCAGCTTGGGGGCGACAGCCTCTGGAAACACCATATATTTT. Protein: CASSLGATASGNTIYF.

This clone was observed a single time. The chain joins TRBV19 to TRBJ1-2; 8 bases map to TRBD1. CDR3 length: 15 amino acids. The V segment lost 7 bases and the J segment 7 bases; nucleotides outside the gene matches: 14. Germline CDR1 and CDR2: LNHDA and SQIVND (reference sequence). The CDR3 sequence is CASTYRGQDSLGYTF. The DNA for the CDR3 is TGTGCCAGTACCTATCGGGGACAGGACTCCCTTGGCTACACCTTC.

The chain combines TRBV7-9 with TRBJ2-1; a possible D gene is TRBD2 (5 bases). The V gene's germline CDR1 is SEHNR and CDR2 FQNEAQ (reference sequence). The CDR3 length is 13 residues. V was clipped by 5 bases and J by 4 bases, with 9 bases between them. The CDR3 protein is CASSSSVYNEQFF. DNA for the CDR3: TGTGCCAGCAGCAGTAGCGTATACAATGAGCAGTTCTTC.

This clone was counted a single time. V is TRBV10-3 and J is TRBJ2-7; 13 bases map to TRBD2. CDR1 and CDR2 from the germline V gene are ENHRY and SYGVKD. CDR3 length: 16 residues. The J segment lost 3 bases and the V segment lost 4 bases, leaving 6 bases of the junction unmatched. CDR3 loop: CAISALAGGPGYEQYF. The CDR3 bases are TGTGCCATCAGTGCACTAGCGGGAGGGCCGGGCTACGAGCAGTACTTC.

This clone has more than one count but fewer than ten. CDR3: CASANTQGGCNQPQHF. DNA for the CDR3: TGTGCCAGCGCCAATACTCAGGGGGGATGCAATCAGCCCCAGCATTTT. The gene calls are TRBV21-1 and TRBJ1-5; the table's D call, TRBD1, was not checked against the DNA. TRBV21-1 is flagged as a pseudogene. This CDR3 spans 16 amino acids.

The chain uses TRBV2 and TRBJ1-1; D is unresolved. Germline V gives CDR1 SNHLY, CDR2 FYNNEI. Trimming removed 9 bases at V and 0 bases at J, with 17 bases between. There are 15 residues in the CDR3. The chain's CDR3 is CARESRGELNTEAFF. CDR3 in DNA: TGTGCCAGGGAGTCCCGTGGGGAATTGAACACTGAAGCTTTCTTT.

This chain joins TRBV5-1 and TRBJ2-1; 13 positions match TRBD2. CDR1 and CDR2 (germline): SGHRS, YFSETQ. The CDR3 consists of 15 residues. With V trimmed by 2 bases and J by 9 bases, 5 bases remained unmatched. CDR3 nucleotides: TGCGCCAGCAGCTTAACTAGCGGGGGGGCAATTGAGCAGTTCTTC. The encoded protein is CASSLTSGGAIEQFF.

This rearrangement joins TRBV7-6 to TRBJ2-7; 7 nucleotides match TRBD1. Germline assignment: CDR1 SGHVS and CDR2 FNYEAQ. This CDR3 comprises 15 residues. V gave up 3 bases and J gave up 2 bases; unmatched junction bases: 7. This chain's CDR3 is CASSLLSGGPYEQYF. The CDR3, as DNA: TGTGCCAGCAGCTTGTTGTCAGGGGGACCCTACGAGCAGTACTTC.

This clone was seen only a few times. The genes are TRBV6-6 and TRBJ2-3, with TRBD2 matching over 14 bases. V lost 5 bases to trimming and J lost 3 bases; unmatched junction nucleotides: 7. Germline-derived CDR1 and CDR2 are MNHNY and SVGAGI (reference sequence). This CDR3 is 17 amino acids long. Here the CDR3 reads CASSPGLAGGGTDTQYF. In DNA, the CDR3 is TGTGCCAGCAGTCCCGGACTAGCGGGAGGAGGGACAGATACGCAGTATTTT.

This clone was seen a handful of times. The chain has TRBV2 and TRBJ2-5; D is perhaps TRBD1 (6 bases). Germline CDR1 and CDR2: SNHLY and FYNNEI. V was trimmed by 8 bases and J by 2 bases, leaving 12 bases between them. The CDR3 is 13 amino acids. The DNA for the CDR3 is TGTGCCAGCGCAGCGACAGGTCAAGAGACCCAGTACTTC. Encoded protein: CASAATGQETQYF.

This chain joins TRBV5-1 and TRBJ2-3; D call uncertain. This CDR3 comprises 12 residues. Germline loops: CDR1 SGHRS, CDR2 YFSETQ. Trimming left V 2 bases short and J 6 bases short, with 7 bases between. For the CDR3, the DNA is TGCGCCAGCAGCTTAAACAGTGATACGCAGTATTTT. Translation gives CASSLNSDTQYF.

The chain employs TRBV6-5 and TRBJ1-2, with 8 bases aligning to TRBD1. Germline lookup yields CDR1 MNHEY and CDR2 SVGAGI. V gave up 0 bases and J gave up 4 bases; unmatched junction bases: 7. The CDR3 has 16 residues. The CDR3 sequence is CASSYSIGRGLYGYTF. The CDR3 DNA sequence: TGTGCCAGCAGTTACTCGATCGGCAGGGGGCTCTATGGCTACACCTTC.

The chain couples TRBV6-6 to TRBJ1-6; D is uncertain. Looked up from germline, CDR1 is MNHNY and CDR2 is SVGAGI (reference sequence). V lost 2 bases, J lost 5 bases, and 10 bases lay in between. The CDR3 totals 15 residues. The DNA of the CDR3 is TGTGCCAGCAGTTACAGGGCAGGCGATAATTCACCCCTCCACTTT. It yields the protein CASSYRAGDNSPLHF.

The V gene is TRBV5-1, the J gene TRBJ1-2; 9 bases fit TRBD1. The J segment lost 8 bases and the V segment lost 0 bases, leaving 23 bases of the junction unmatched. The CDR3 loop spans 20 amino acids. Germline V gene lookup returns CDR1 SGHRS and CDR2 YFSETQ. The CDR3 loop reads CASSLDRRWDRELATLGYTF. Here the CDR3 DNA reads TGCGCCAGCAGCTTGGACCGCCGGTGGGACAGGGAGTTAGCAACTTTGGGCTACACCTTC.

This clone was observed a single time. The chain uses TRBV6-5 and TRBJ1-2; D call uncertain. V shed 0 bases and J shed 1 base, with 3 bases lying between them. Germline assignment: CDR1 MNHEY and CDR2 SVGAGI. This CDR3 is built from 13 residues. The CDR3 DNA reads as TGTGCCAGCAGTTACTCTGGTAACTATGGCTACACCTTC. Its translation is CASSYSGNYGYTF.

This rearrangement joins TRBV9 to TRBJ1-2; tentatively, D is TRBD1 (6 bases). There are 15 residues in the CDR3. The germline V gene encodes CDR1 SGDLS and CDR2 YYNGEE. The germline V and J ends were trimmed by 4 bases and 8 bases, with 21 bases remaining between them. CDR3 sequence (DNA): TGTGCCAGCAGCCCGAACCCCGCAGGGGAGGGCGGCTACACCTTC. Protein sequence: CASSPNPAGEGGYTF.

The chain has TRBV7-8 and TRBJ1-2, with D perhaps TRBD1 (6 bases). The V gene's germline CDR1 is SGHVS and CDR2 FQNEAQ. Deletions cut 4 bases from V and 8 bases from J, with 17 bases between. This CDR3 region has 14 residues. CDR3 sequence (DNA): TGTGCCAGCAGCTCCCGGCACAGGGTCGGCGGCTACACCTTC. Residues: CASSSRHRVGGYTF.

CDR3 DNA sequence: TGTGCCAGCAGCCGCAATGGGGCGCCACCCCTCCACTTT. This translates into CASSRNGAPPLHF. This chain uses TRBV3-1 (or the pseudogene TRBV3-2) with TRBJ1-6; possibly TRBD1 for D (5 bases). Germline CDR1 reads LGHDT; CDR2 reads YNNKEL (reference sequence). The CDR3 extends over 13 amino acids. Between the trimmed V and J ends, which lost 4 bases and 11 bases, there was a span of 12 bases.